The clone carrying this TCR beta chain has at least ten counts. Antigen specificity is unknown. Primed by a sample-barcoded 5' primer and a J-beta primer mix, a second PCR proceeded for 7 to 11 cycles. TCRdb reprocessed the 5' RACE reads with MiXCR, giving one entry per CDR3 protein. The top ten clones hold 17% of a sample with approximately 810,000 distinct CDR3 sequences, under 30% of them seen once. This sample was taken from a study of blood T cells in healthy people across ages. The CDR3 extends over 14 amino acids. V was shortened by 8 bases and J by 3 bases, with 13 bases between the two germline ends. CDR1 and CDR2 (germline): ENHRY, SYGVKD. Points from the study as a whole: Higher diversity and more naive CD4+ cells were features of long-lived donors, compared to aged donors.

This chain links TRBV10-3 with TRBJ1-4, with D maybe TRBD1 (6 bases). The sequence was obtained from a woman at least 80 years old in good health. Input material: blood. The chain's CDR3 is CAISVGAPNEKLFF. The CDR3 DNA reads as TGTGCCATCTCCGTGGGGGCGCCTAATGAAAAACTGTTTTTT.